In its sample, the clone carrying this T cell receptor (beta chain) was seen many times. CDR3 length: 14 residues. Germline V gives CDR1 MNHNS, CDR2 SASEGT. V lost 7 bases to trimming and J lost 6 bases, with 19 bases between them. The sample comes from a study of T cells in Graves' hyperthyroidism and ophthalmopathy. Template material for amplifying TCR beta CDR3 regions consisted of RNA transcripts. HTBI primers drove first-round RT-PCR of the TCR CDR3. Each CDR3 protein is one row after TCRdb ran MiXCR on the multiplex PCR reads. This sample has 250,000 to 300,000 distinct CDR3 sequences, with approximately 14% found just once.

The chain recombines TRBV6-1 with TRBJ2-7, with D perhaps TRBD1 or TRBD2 (5 bases each). The specimen sequenced was blood. The receptor was derived from a woman between 40 and 55 years old with Graves' hyperthyroidism that later progressed to Graves' ophthalmopathy. CDR3 DNA: TGTGCCAGCACTCAGGGAGCTCTGGGCCGCGAGCAGTACTTC. Its protein is CASTQGALGREQYF.